This TCR beta chain was sequenced for a study of neurological immune-mediated disorders. This clonotype was seen many times. Its antigen is as yet unknown. Template-switch 5'RACE cDNA synthesis added a 10-nucleotide unique molecular identifier. Over 170 million TCR-beta sequences from 15-18 subjects came out of each sequencing run. TCRdb redid the calling of the 5' RACE reads with MiXCR, one entry per CDR3 protein. The sample lists roughly 59,000 distinct CDR3 sequences, around 5.1% occurring once. V lost 6 bases, J lost 0 bases, and 4 bases stayed unmatched. Germline V gene sequence: CDR1 SQVTM, CDR2 ANQGSEA. This CDR3 region has 13 residues. Regarding the study as a whole: The phylogenetic placement of 18 of 34 multiple sclerosis patients' repertoires in one related-CDR3 cluster constitutes a possible signature.

This chain uses TRBV29-1 with TRBJ1-1, with 7 positions matching TRBD1. The sequenced sample was PBMCs. This receptor was identified in a human donor with multiple sclerosis. The donor label of this sample is uncertain. The CDR3 spells CSVVGQMNTEAFF. CDR3 DNA sequence: TGCAGCGTCGTGGGACAGATGAACACTGAAGCTTTCTTT.